Listed below are T cell receptor beta chains from one sample, sequenced in a study of T cell responses to AZD1222 COVID-19 vaccine. The table came from immunoSEQ multiplex PCR; TCRdb's copy has only in-frame clones and leaves some out. Of 100,000 to 150,000 clones listed, around 92% are singletons. This specimen was peripheral blood, taken on day 0 of AZD1222 vaccination. These receptors all come from an adult in good health. Each CDR3 is given with its conserved first and last residue. A D gene is named only where the DNA matches it firmly. Clone sizes are given selectively: once, few, many, or a class where the clone is expanded.

len	d_gene	abundance	v_gene	j_gene	CDR3aa	CDR3nt
16	NA	NA	TRBV6-5	TRBJ1-1	CASSYFFTGMNTEAFF	TGTGCCAGCAGTTACTTTTTTACAGGGATGAACACTGAAGCTTTCTTT
13	NA	NA	TRBV12-5	TRBJ2-4	CASGARGGNIQYF	TGTGCTAGTGGAGCCCGTGGGGGAAACATTCAGTACTTC
14	TRBD1	NA	TRBV2	TRBJ1-1	CASSQGQGGTEAFF	TGTGCCAGCAGTCAGGGACAGGGGGGGACTGAAGCTTTCTTT
16	TRBD2	NA	TRBV24-1	TRBJ2-5	CATSDTTPKGGWTQYF	TGTGCCACCAGTGATACGACACCAAAGGGAGGGTGGACCCAGTACTTC
16	NA	NA	TRBV20-1	TRBJ1-1	CSASWGSGRDGTEAFF	TGCAGTGCTAGTTGGGGATCTGGCAGGGATGGGACTGAAGCTTTCTTT
18	NA	NA	TRBV7-6	TRBJ2-3	CASSLVGAGHFSTDTQYF	TGTGCCAGCAGCTTAGTGGGTGCGGGACACTTCAGCACAGATACGCAGTATTTT
14	NA	few	TRBV7-2	TRBJ1-1	CASSLVDRNTEAFF	TGTGCCAGCAGCTTAGTTGACAGAAACACTGAAGCTTTCTTT
15	NA	few	TRBV6-1	TRBJ1-2	CASSEVIRTAYGYTF	TGTGCCAGCAGTGAAGTAATAAGGACAGCCTATGGCTACACCTTC
16	NA	NA	TRBV25-1	TRBJ1-2	CASSEPEGGPSMRYTF	TGTGCCAGCAGTGAACCGGAGGGAGGTCCTTCTATGCGCTACACCTTC
17	NA	NA	TRBV28	TRBJ1-5	CASRPPALGQFFQPQHF	TGTGCCAGCAGACCCCCAGCCCTCGGACAGTTTTTTCAGCCCCAGCATTTT
13	TRBD1	NA	TRBV6-5	TRBJ1-1	CASSQGQARGAFF	TGTGCCAGCAGTCAGGGACAGGCGAGGGGGGCTTTCTTT
15	NA	NA	TRBV11-2	TRBJ2-1	CASSLRLLYPNEQFF	TGTGCCAGCAGCTTACGACTCCTGTATCCTAATGAGCAGTTCTTC
17	TRBD1	NA	TRBV7-9	TRBJ2-2	CASILPGGQGDTGELFF	TGTGCCAGCATACTGCCCGGGGGACAGGGTGACACCGGGGAGCTGTTTTTT
15	TRBD2	NA	TRBV19	TRBJ2-5	CASSISRLAQETQYF	TGTGCCAGTAGTATTTCTCGACTAGCGCAAGAGACCCAGTACTTC
15	NA	NA	TRBV14	TRBJ2-1	CASSQDWNLLGEQFF	TGTGCCAGCAGCCAAGATTGGAACCTCCTAGGTGAGCAGTTCTTC
12	NA	NA	TRBV6-1	TRBJ1-3	CASSESGNTIYF	TGTGCCAGCAGTGAGTCTGGAAACACCATATATTTT
16	TRBD2	NA	TRBV6-1	TRBJ2-2	CASSGLAGGRGGELFF	TGTGCCAGCAGTGGACTAGCGGGAGGCCGGGGCGGGGAGCTGTTTTTT
15	TRBD1	NA	TRBV28	TRBJ2-2	CATVNAGGYTGELFF	TGTGCCACCGTCAACGCAGGGGGTTATACCGGGGAGCTGTTTTTT
14	NA	NA	TRBV2	TRBJ1-2	CASSESFPTGGYTF	TGTGCCAGCAGTGAAAGTTTTCCTACGGGGGGCTACACCTTC
14	TRBD1	NA	TRBV7-9	TRBJ1-5	CASSLTGGGQPQHF	TGTGCCAGCAGCTTAACAGGGGGCGGTCAGCCCCAGCATTTT